This section outlines one T cell receptor beta chain sequence together with its context. The table came from immunoSEQ multiplex PCR; TCRdb's copy has only in-frame clones and leaves some out. The sample lists under 150,000 clones; around 96% were seen once. This entry belongs to a study of control samples from healthy donors and cancer patients. The V and J ends lost 8 bases and 4 bases respectively, with 11 bases between them. The CDR3 contains 12 residues. Germline V gene sequence: CDR1 MNHEY, CDR2 SMNVEV (reference sequence). This TCR came from a man younger than 40 in good health. The sequenced material came from blood. V usage is TRBV27 and J usage is TRBJ1-1; D uncertain. Here the CDR3 reads CASGSWGTEAFF. Written as DNA, the CDR3 is TGTGCCAGCGGCAGCTGGGGCACTGAAGCTTTCTTT.